Listed below are T cell receptor beta chains from one sample, sequenced in a study of shared clonotypes between healthy human individuals. Sequencing was performed with immunoSEQ multiplex PCR; in TCRdb, only in-frame clones are kept and a portion is missing. The sample shows about 450,000 clones, about four fifths of them seen only once. Material for sequencing was PBMCs. The receptors come from a woman between 35 and 50 years old in good health. Some clones in this sample may be carry-over from other donors' samples. Each CDR3 is given with its conserved first and last residue. The order of the fields is D gene, clone size, CDR3 length, J gene, V gene, CDR3 protein, CDR3 DNA. A D gene is named only where the DNA matches it firmly. Clone size is given for some rows only: seen once, a few or many times, or a class if the clone is expanded.

d_gene: NA; abundance: NA; len: 16; j_gene: TRBJ1-2; v_gene: TRBV19; CDR3aa: CASSTQGPGGTYGYTF; CDR3nt: TGTGCCAGTAGTACTCAAGGGCCCGGAGGAACATATGGCTACACCTTC
d_gene: TRBD1; abundance: NA; len: 16; j_gene: TRBJ1-4; v_gene: TRBV19; CDR3aa: CASRGTDTATNEKLFF; CDR3nt: TGTGCCAGTAGGGGGACAGACACCGCAACTAATGAAAAACTGTTTTTT
d_gene: NA; abundance: NA; len: 13; j_gene: TRBJ1-1; v_gene: TRBV4-2; CDR3aa: CASSFDRDTEAFF; CDR3nt: TGTGCCAGCAGCTTTGACAGAGATACTGAAGCTTTCTTT
d_gene: TRBD2; abundance: NA; len: 15; j_gene: TRBJ2-3; v_gene: TRBV5-4; CDR3aa: CASSPSGRAESTQYF; CDR3nt: TGTGCCAGCAGCCCCAGCGGGAGGGCCGAGTCTACGCAGTATTTT
d_gene: NA; abundance: NA; len: 11; j_gene: TRBJ2-7; v_gene: TRBV28; CDR3aa: CATLASYEQYF; CDR3nt: TGTGCCACCCTCGCTTCCTACGAGCAGTACTTC
d_gene: TRBD2; abundance: NA; len: 15; j_gene: TRBJ2-1; v_gene: TRBV19; CDR3aa: CASTASSGRGNEQFF; CDR3nt: TGTGCCAGTACGGCGAGTAGCGGGAGGGGGAATGAGCAGTTCTTC
d_gene: TRBD1; abundance: NA; len: 14; j_gene: TRBJ1-2; v_gene: TRBV7-2; CDR3aa: CASSITGDNYGYTF; CDR3nt: TGTGCCAGCAGCATAACAGGGGATAACTATGGCTACACCTTC
d_gene: NA; abundance: NA; len: 15; j_gene: TRBJ2-1; v_gene: TRBV6-5; CDR3aa: CASSPPWAGSNEQFF; CDR3nt: TGTGCCAGCAGTCCCCCATGGGCGGGAAGCAATGAGCAGTTCTTC
d_gene: NA; abundance: once; len: 15; j_gene: TRBJ2-1; v_gene: TRBV10-3; CDR3aa: CAIRGETGPYNEQFF; CDR3nt: TGTGCCATCAGGGGAGAAACGGGCCCCTACAATGAGCAGTTCTTC
d_gene: NA; abundance: NA; len: 14; j_gene: TRBJ2-3; v_gene: TRBV7-2; CDR3aa: CASSPDGNTDTQYF; CDR3nt: TGTGCCAGCAGCCCGGACGGAAACACAGATACGCAGTATTTT
d_gene: NA; abundance: NA; len: 14; j_gene: TRBJ1-4; v_gene: TRBV27; CDR3aa: CASSRTGNDEKLFF; CDR3nt: TGTGCCAGCAGCCGAACAGGGAACGATGAAAAACTGTTTTTT
d_gene: NA; abundance: NA; len: 13; j_gene: TRBJ1-1; v_gene: TRBV30; CDR3aa: CAWSVLSGTEAFF; CDR3nt: TGTGCCTGGAGTGTACTAAGTGGCACTGAAGCTTTCTTT
d_gene: NA; abundance: NA; len: 15; j_gene: TRBJ2-5; v_gene: TRBV18; CDR3aa: CASSPPAGRQETQYF; CDR3nt: TGTGCCAGCTCACCACCGGCCGGGAGACAAGAGACCCAGTACTTC
d_gene: NA; abundance: NA; len: 13; j_gene: TRBJ2-2; v_gene: TRBV25-1; CDR3aa: CASSEGVTGELFF; CDR3nt: TGTGCCAGCAGTGAAGGGGTCACCGGGGAGCTGTTTTTT
d_gene: TRBD1; abundance: many; len: 16; j_gene: TRBJ2-1; v_gene: TRBV18; CDR3aa: CASSPGTGGRYNEQFF; CDR3nt: TGTGCCAGCTCACCAGGGACAGGGGGCAGATACAATGAGCAGTTCTTC
d_gene: TRBD2; abundance: NA; len: 15; j_gene: TRBJ2-5; v_gene: TRBV7-9; CDR3aa: CASSWTSGSQETQYF; CDR3nt: TGTGCCAGCAGCTGGACTAGCGGGAGCCAAGAGACCCAGTACTTC
d_gene: NA; abundance: NA; len: 15; j_gene: TRBJ1-4; v_gene: TRBV30; CDR3aa: CAWSAMGSTNEKLFF; CDR3nt: TGTGCCTGGAGTGCGATGGGCAGCACCAATGAAAAACTGTTTTTT
d_gene: NA; abundance: NA; len: 11; j_gene: TRBJ2-7; v_gene: TRBV29-1; CDR3aa: CSVESNYEQYF; CDR3nt: TGCAGCGTTGAGAGTAACTACGAGCAGTACTTC
d_gene: NA; abundance: NA; len: 15; j_gene: TRBJ1-4; v_gene: TRBV28; CDR3aa: CASSPPTEYNEKLFF; CDR3nt: TGTGCCAGCAGTCCACCGACAGAATATAATGAAAAACTGTTTTTT
d_gene: TRBD1; abundance: NA; len: 14; j_gene: TRBJ2-7; v_gene: TRBV5-1; CDR3aa: CASSYDRGLAEQYF; CDR3nt: TGCGCCAGCAGCTATGACAGGGGGTTGGCCGAGCAGTACTTC
d_gene: NA; abundance: NA; len: 16; j_gene: TRBJ2-2; v_gene: TRBV27; CDR3aa: CASRPGGRRGTGELFF; CDR3nt: TGTGCCAGCAGGCCCGGGGGGCGCCGGGGTACCGGGGAGCTGTTTTTT
d_gene: NA; abundance: NA; len: 11; j_gene: TRBJ2-7; v_gene: TRBV11-2; CDR3aa: CASSFVGEQYF; CDR3nt: TGTGCCAGCAGCTTCGTGGGGGAGCAGTACTTC
d_gene: NA; abundance: NA; len: 9; j_gene: TRBJ1-2; v_gene: TRBV20-1; CDR3aa: CSARPSYTF; CDR3nt: TGCAGTGCTAGGCCCTCCTACACCTTC
d_gene: TRBD1; abundance: once; len: 16; j_gene: TRBJ1-4; v_gene: TRBV5-1; CDR3aa: CASSLTGPIAREKLFF; CDR3nt: TGCGCCAGCAGCCTGACAGGGCCAATAGCGAGGGAAAAACTGTTTTTT
d_gene: TRBD2; abundance: NA; len: 16; j_gene: TRBJ2-7; v_gene: TRBV4-3; CDR3aa: CASSQAFTSGAYEQYF; CDR3nt: TGCGCCAGCAGCCAAGCATTTACTAGCGGGGCCTACGAGCAGTACTTC
d_gene: TRBD2; abundance: NA; len: 16; j_gene: TRBJ2-1; v_gene: TRBV18; CDR3aa: CASSQLASGLYNEQFF; CDR3nt: TGTGCCAGCTCACAACTGGCTAGCGGGCTATACAATGAGCAGTTCTTC
d_gene: NA; abundance: NA; len: 15; j_gene: TRBJ1-1; v_gene: TRBV28; CDR3aa: CASRRGSGDPSQDFF; CDR3nt: TGTGCCAGCAGACGTGGGTCGGGGGACCCCTCCCAGGATTTCTTT
d_gene: NA; abundance: NA; len: 15; j_gene: TRBJ2-7; v_gene: TRBV4-1; CDR3aa: CASSQDSAGHYEQYF; CDR3nt: TGCGCCAGCAGCCAAGATTCAGCGGGCCACTACGAGCAGTACTTC
d_gene: NA; abundance: NA; len: 13; j_gene: TRBJ2-7; v_gene: TRBV29-1; CDR3aa: CSVETEHSYEQYF; CDR3nt: TGCAGCGTTGAGACGGAACATTCCTACGAGCAGTACTTC
d_gene: NA; abundance: few; len: 12; j_gene: TRBJ1-1; v_gene: TRBV29-1; CDR3aa: CSVLGSFAEAFF; CDR3nt: TGCAGCGTCCTAGGGAGTTTCGCTGAAGCTTTCTTT
d_gene: NA; abundance: many; len: 16; j_gene: TRBJ1-4; v_gene: TRBV4-2; CDR3aa: CASSQDTGQGGEKLFF; CDR3nt: TGTGCCAGCAGCCAAGATACAGGGCAGGGAGGAGAAAAACTGTTTTTT
d_gene: NA; abundance: few; len: 14; j_gene: TRBJ1-2; v_gene: TRBV5-1; CDR3aa: CASSLEQGDYGYTF; CDR3nt: TGCGCCAGCAGCTTGGAACAGGGAGACTATGGCTACACCTTC
d_gene: TRBD2; abundance: NA; len: 16; j_gene: TRBJ2-7; v_gene: TRBV18; CDR3aa: CASSPAPSGRGYEQYF; CDR3nt: TGTGCCAGCTCACCAGCGCCCAGCGGGAGAGGCTACGAGCAGTACTTC
d_gene: TRBD1; abundance: NA; len: 15; j_gene: TRBJ1-4; v_gene: TRBV30; CDR3aa: CAWTDRGNANEKLFF; CDR3nt: TGTGCCTGGACCGACAGGGGTAATGCGAATGAAAAACTGTTTTTT
d_gene: NA; abundance: NA; len: 16; j_gene: TRBJ1-3; v_gene: TRBV15; CDR3aa: CATSREVRYSGNTIYF; CDR3nt: TGTGCCACCAGCAGAGAGGTCCGCTACTCTGGAAACACCATATATTTT
d_gene: NA; abundance: few; len: 15; j_gene: TRBJ2-7; v_gene: TRBV28; CDR3aa: CASSFGLIGSYEQYF; CDR3nt: TGTGCCAGCAGTTTTGGACTAATTGGCTCCTACGAGCAGTACTTC
d_gene: TRBD1; abundance: once; len: 12; j_gene: TRBJ1-5; v_gene: TRBV19; CDR3aa: CASEGQTQPQHF; CDR3nt: TGTGCCAGTGAGGGACAGACCCAGCCCCAGCATTTT
d_gene: NA; abundance: NA; len: 14; j_gene: TRBJ2-2; v_gene: TRBV18; CDR3aa: CASSPSPRTGELFF; CDR3nt: TGTGCCAGCTCACCTTCTCCCCGGACCGGGGAGCTGTTTTTT
d_gene: NA; abundance: NA; len: 14; j_gene: TRBJ2-7; v_gene: TRBV19; CDR3aa: CASSNPGIAYEQYF; CDR3nt: TGTGCCAGTAGTAACCCAGGGATCGCCTACGAGCAGTACTTC
d_gene: NA; abundance: NA; len: 14; j_gene: TRBJ2-5; v_gene: TRBV15; CDR3aa: CATSRDLGQETQYF; CDR3nt: TGTGCCACCAGCAGAGATCTGGGACAAGAGACCCAGTACTTC
d_gene: TRBD1; abundance: NA; len: 13; j_gene: TRBJ1-2; v_gene: TRBV29-1; CDR3aa: CSVDKQGVKGYTF; CDR3nt: TGCAGCGTAGATAAACAGGGGGTGAAAGGCTACACCTTC